A selection of T cell receptor beta chains follows, all from one sample in a study of tumor-infiltrating lymphocytes in localized non-small cell lung cancer. This table comes from immunoSEQ multiplex PCR, and its TCRdb copy is limited to in-frame clones, with some not included. The repertoire holds about 29,000 clones, around 85% seen once, with about 2% in the top ten. The sample was lung tumor tissue. The receptors come from a human donor with non-small cell lung cancer. Each CDR3 is given with its conserved first and last residue. A D gene is named only where the DNA matches it firmly. Not every row has a clone size; where given, it reads once, few, many or a size class.

J gene | D gene | V gene | clone size | CDR3 protein | CDR3 DNA
TRBJ1-2 | TRBD1 | TRBV28 | - | CASSFIGTGNYGYTF | TGTGCCAGCAGTTTTATAGGGACAGGGAACTATGGCTACACCTTC
TRBJ1-2 | - | TRBV5-5 | - | CASSLATGGPHYGYTF | TGTGCCAGCAGCTTGGCAACAGGAGGCCCCCACTATGGCTACACCTTC
TRBJ2-7 | - | TRBV5-5 | - | CASSLEQGRSYEQYF | TGTGCCAGCAGCTTGGAACAGGGACGGTCCTACGAGCAGTACTTC
TRBJ1-5 | - | TRBV4-2 | - | CASSQEERSNQPQHF | TGTGCCAGCAGCCAAGAAGAGAGATCCAATCAGCCCCAGCATTTT
TRBJ1-2 | TRBD1 | TRBV27 | - | CASSSGQGYKTYGYTF | TGTGCCAGCAGCTCGGGACAGGGGTATAAAACCTATGGCTACACCTTC
TRBJ2-1 | - | TRBV30 | - | CAWKWLTFNEQFF | TGTGCCTGGAAGTGGCTGACCTTCAATGAGCAGTTCTTC
TRBJ2-7 | - | TRBV27 | few | CASSFLGGEQYF | TGTGCCAGCAGTTTCCTCGGGGGCGAGCAGTACTTC
TRBJ2-7 | - | TRBV6-5 | - | CASSSPGIPEQYF | TGTGCCAGCAGTTCCCCCGGGATCCCCGAGCAGTACTTC
TRBJ2-1 | - | TRBV5-1 | - | CASSLAGVRKNEQFF | TGCGCCAGCAGCTTGGCGGGGGTCAGAAAAAATGAGCAGTTCTTC
TRBJ2-3 | - | TRBV7-9 | - | CASRLDRPTDTQYF | TGTGCCAGCAGACTCGACAGACCCACAGATACGCAGTATTTT
TRBJ2-7 | TRBD1 | TRBV6-5 | - | CASSPGTGRYEQYF | TGTGCCAGCAGCCCCGGGACAGGGCGATACGAGCAGTACTTC
TRBJ1-6 | - | TRBV9 | - | CASSVDPTGSSYNSPLHF | TGTGCCAGCAGCGTAGACCCCACAGGGAGCTCCTATAATTCACCCCTCCACTTT
TRBJ2-4 | - | TRBV29-1 | - | CSVEGPLAKNIQYF | TGCAGCGTTGAGGGCCCCTTAGCCAAAAACATTCAGTACTTC
TRBJ1-2 | TRBD1 | TRBV29-1 | - | CSVGRGDGYTF | TGCAGCGTGGGCAGGGGGGATGGCTACACCTTC
TRBJ1-5 | - | TRBV27 | - | CASSFGRDQPQHF | TGTGCCAGCAGTTTTGGCAGGGACCAGCCCCAGCATTTT
TRBJ2-6 | - | TRBV2 | - | CASRISGANVLTF | TGTGCCAGCAGGATCTCTGGGGCCAACGTCCTGACTTTC
TRBJ1-4 | - | TRBV2 | few | CASTLGTQRNEKLFF | TGTGCCAGCACCCTCGGGACTCAAAGAAATGAAAAACTGTTTTTT
TRBJ2-7 | - | TRBV29-1 | - | CSATGGAGAGSYEQYF | TGCAGCGCCACAGGTGGGGCAGGGGCGGGCTCCTACGAGCAGTACTTC
TRBJ2-4 | - | TRBV9 | - | CASSVVRVGGIQYF | TGTGCCAGCAGCGTAGTAAGGGTTGGCGGCATTCAGTACTTC
TRBJ2-4 | - | TRBV25-1 | - | CASSEYRGGKNIQYF | TGTGCCAGCAGTGAATATCGAGGGGGCAAAAACATTCAGTACTTC
TRBJ1-2 | TRBD1 | TRBV6-5 | - | CASSSDRAHYGYTF | TGTGCCAGCAGCAGTGACAGGGCACACTATGGCTACACCTTC
TRBJ2-3 | TRBD2 | TRBV4-3 | - | CASSRGLAGLDTQYF | TGCGCCAGCAGCCGGGGACTAGCGGGTTTAGATACGCAGTATTTT
TRBJ1-6 | - | TRBV7-2 | - | CASSQLNSPLHF | TGTGCCAGCAGTCAATTAAATTCACCCCTCCACTTT
TRBJ1-3 | - | TRBV4-2 | - | CASSQDLRSGNTIYF | TGTGCCAGCAGCCAAGATTTGCGCTCTGGAAACACCATATATTTT
TRBJ1-6 | - | TRBV19 | - | CASSIMQGKMAPLHF | TGTGCCAGTAGTATTATGCAGGGTAAAATGGCACCCCTCCACTTT
TRBJ1-1 | - | TRBV4-1 | few | CASSQDKTYTEAFF | TGCGCCAGCAGCCAAGATAAAACTTACACTGAAGCTTTCTTT
TRBJ1-2 | TRBD1 | TRBV5-6 | - | CASSFSDRAGYGYTF | TGTGCCAGCAGCTTCTCGGACAGGGCCGGCTATGGCTACACCTTC
TRBJ2-2 | - | TRBV13 | - | CASSPANAGELFF | TGTGCCAGCAGCCCCGCCAACGCCGGGGAGCTGTTTTTT
TRBJ1-1 | - | TRBV30 | - | CAWSPGVLYPEAFF | TGTGCCTGGAGTCCAGGGGTCCTGTACCCTGAAGCTTTCTTT
TRBJ1-1 | TRBD1 | TRBV6-6 | - | CASSYWGQLKNTEAFF | TGTGCCAGCAGTTACTGGGGACAGTTAAAAAACACTGAAGCTTTCTTT
TRBJ1-2 | - | TRBV2 | - | CASSESWGRGNYGYTF | TGTGCCAGCAGTGAAAGTTGGGGGCGCGGTAACTATGGCTACACCTTC
TRBJ1-6 | - | TRBV27 | - | CASSLDNNNSPLHF | TGTGCCAGCAGCTTGGACAACAATAATTCACCCCTCCACTTT
TRBJ1-4 | - | TRBV4-2 | - | CASRDTTNEKLFF | TGTGCCAGCAGGGACACAACTAATGAAAAACTGTTTTTT
TRBJ2-3 | - | TRBV7-2 | - | CASSFYADTQYF | TGTGCCAGCAGCTTCTATGCAGATACGCAGTATTTT
TRBJ1-5 | - | TRBV7-6 | - | CASSQQGGQPQHF | TGTGCCAGCAGCCAACAGGGAGGTCAGCCCCAGCATTTT
TRBJ1-6 | - | TRBV9 | - | CASSGQDSPLHF | TGTGCCAGCAGCGGACAGGATTCACCCCTCCACTTT
TRBJ1-3 | - | TRBV30 | - | CAWRAQARPGNTIYF | TGTGCCTGGAGAGCACAGGCCCGCCCTGGAAACACCATATATTTT
TRBJ2-2 | - | TRBV28 | - | CASSSRSTGELFF | TGTGCCAGCAGTTCCCGGAGCACCGGGGAGCTGTTTTTT
TRBJ2-1 | TRBD1 | TRBV7-2 | - | CASSLEDRTEQFF | TGTGCCAGCAGCTTAGAGGACAGGACCGAGCAGTTCTTC
TRBJ1-4 | - | TRBV28 | - | CASSLAGNEKLFF | TGTGCCAGCAGTTTAGCAGGGAACGAAAAACTGTTTTTT
TRBJ2-7 | - | TRBV28 | - | CASSLSDSAYEQYF | TGTGCCAGCAGTTTATCGGACAGTGCCTACGAGCAGTACTTC
TRBJ2-1 | TRBD1 | TRBV29-1 | - | CSVGPIQGSTNEQFF | TGCAGCGTTGGGCCCATACAGGGGAGCACAAATGAGCAGTTCTTC
TRBJ2-3 | - | TRBV18 | - | CASSLAFSTDTQYF | TGTGCCAGCTCCTTAGCCTTTAGCACAGATACGCAGTATTTT
TRBJ1-6 | TRBD1 | TRBV7-8 | - | CASSLWTGGDSPLHF | TGTGCCAGCAGCTTATGGACAGGGGGGGATTCACCCCTCCACTTT
TRBJ1-3 | TRBD1 | TRBV12-5 | once | CASGLTGTVERNTIYF | TGTGCTAGTGGTTTAACCGGGACAGTCGAAAGGAACACCATATATTTT
TRBJ2-5 | TRBD2 | TRBV12-5 | once | CASVSSGGFETQYF | TGTGCTAGTGTGTCTAGCGGGGGGTTCGAGACCCAGTACTTC
TRBJ2-2 | - | TRBV5-1 | - | CASIPSGGTGELFF | TGCGCCAGCATCCCCTCCGGGGGCACCGGGGAGCTGTTTTTT
TRBJ2-2 | - | TRBV6-4 | - | CASGPGAGNTGELFF | TGTGCCAGCGGCCCCGGGGCAGGGAACACCGGGGAGCTGTTTTTT
TRBJ1-1 | - | TRBV6-1 | - | CASSIDRNTEAFF | TGTGCCAGCAGTATTGACAGGAACACTGAAGCTTTCTTT
TRBJ1-2 | - | TRBV5-1 | - | CASSLAPLTGDYGYTF | TGCGCCAGCAGCTTGGCCCCTTTGACAGGAGACTATGGCTACACCTTC
TRBJ1-3 | - | TRBV2 | - | CASSAQGSGNTIYF | TGTGCCAGCAGCGCCCAGGGCTCTGGAAACACCATATATTTT
TRBJ1-6 | - | TRBV7-2 | - | CASRTNSPLHF | TGTGCCAGCAGAACTAATTCACCCCTCCACTTT
TRBJ1-2 | - | TRBV20-1 | - | CSARRGTF | TGCAGTGCTAGGAGGGGCACCTTC
TRBJ2-7 | TRBD1 | TRBV28 | few | CASSLRGLGYEQYF | TGTGCCAGCAGTCTAAGGGGGCTTGGGTACGAGCAGTACTTC
TRBJ2-5 | - | TRBV2 | once | CASPGTETQYF | TGTGCCAGCCCTGGGACGGAGACCCAGTACTTC